This T cell receptor beta chain was sequenced during a study of breast tumors, draining lymph nodes, adjacent tissues. Study-wide results and limits: That most tumor T cells come from lymph nodes remained unproven.

With regard to this clonotype: Its antigen is currently unknown. A clone one base away is much larger, so this may be a read error.

TCRdb re-called the multiplex PCR reads with MiXCR, one entry per CDR3 protein. The sample has approximately 100,000 distinct CDR3 sequences; about 29% are singletons. Breast cancer patients provided tissue from their axillary draining lymph nodes. After removal of 1 base from V and 3 bases from J, the junction contained 10 bases not matched to a gene. The CDR3 is made up of 18 amino acids. Germline V lookup: CDR1 DFQATT, CDR2 SNEGSKA (reference sequence). This TCR derives from a female donor with breast cancer. Some clones in this sample may be carry-over from other donors' samples. This chain connects TRBV20-1 to TRBJ2-2, with TRBD2 identical over 11 bases. Sequenced material: axillary lymph node tissue. CDR3 protein: CSARAPTSGTADTGELFF. The CDR3 bases are TGCAGTGCTAGAGCCCCGACTAGCGGGACGGCCGACACCGGGGAGCTGTTTTTT.